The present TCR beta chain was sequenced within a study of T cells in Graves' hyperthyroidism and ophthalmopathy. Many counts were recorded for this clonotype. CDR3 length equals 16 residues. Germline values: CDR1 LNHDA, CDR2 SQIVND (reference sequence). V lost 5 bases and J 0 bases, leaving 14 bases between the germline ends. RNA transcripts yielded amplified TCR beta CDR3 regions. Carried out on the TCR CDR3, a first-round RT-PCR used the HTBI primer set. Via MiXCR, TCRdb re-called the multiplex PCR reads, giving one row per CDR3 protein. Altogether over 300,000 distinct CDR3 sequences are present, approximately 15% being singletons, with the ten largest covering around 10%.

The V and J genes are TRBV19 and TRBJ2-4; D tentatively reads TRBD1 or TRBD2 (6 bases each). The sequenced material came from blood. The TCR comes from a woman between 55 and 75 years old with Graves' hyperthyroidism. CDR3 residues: CASSVGGSIAKNIQYF. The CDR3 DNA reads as TGTGCCAGTAGTGTAGGGGGGTCAATAGCCAAAAACATTCAGTACTTC.